This T cell receptor (beta chain) was captured by sequencing in a study of control samples from healthy donors and cancer patients (TCRdb year 2020). Compared with germline, V lacks 6 bases and J lacks 8 bases; bases without a gene match: 15. The germline V gene (reference sequence) yields MNHEY for CDR1 and SMNVEV for CDR2. Inclusive of the bounding cysteine and phenylalanine, the CDR3 is 15 residues long. The kept DNA is CDR3 alone, 45 bases in frame from the first base. Notes on this clone: Its antigen has not been determined. No clone much larger than this one lies a single base away; base qualities are absent.

Receptor amplification or capture employed the immunoSEQ multiplex PCR assay. TCRdb mirrors the immuneACCESS table, restricted to in-frame sequences. Some clones are absent from its copies; in checked studies, under half trace to an unresolved V gene, and the reason for the others is unknown. The sample contains roughly 220,000 clones, around 94% of them found a single time. Approximately 1.5% of the sample rests with the top ten. The sequence links TRBV27 to TRBJ1-2; TRBD1 aligns with 7 central bases. The sample consisted of blood. This sequence was found in a man aged 45-60 years in good health. The CDR3 sequence is CASSPTGTLGTGYTF. The DNA is TGTGCCAGCAGCCCGACAGGGACTTTGGGAACAGGCTACACCTTC.